A selection of T cell receptor beta chains follows, all from one sample in a study of cytomegalovirus exposure and HLA in healthy donors. Sequenced by immunoSEQ multiplex PCR; TCRdb stores in-frame clones only, minus some. The data show about 190,000 clones, almost 80% seen once. The specimen was PBMCs. Every receptor here comes from a woman between 18 and 29 years old in good health and CMV-seronegative. Each CDR3 is given with its conserved first and last residue. The order of the fields is D gene, clone size, J gene, V gene, CDR3 protein. D genes are given only for firm matches. Expanded clones are given a class, and other clones once, few, many or no size at all.

TRBD2,.,TRBJ2-3,TRBV7-9,CASSLAGRRDTQYF
.,.,TRBJ1-5,TRBV30,CAWRASGARGQPQHF
TRBD1,few,TRBJ1-1,TRBV7-3,CASSPAGGGTEAFF
.,once,TRBJ2-2,TRBV7-7,CASSLGTGNTGELFF
TRBD1,.,TRBJ2-7,TRBV10-1,CASSAGRQGKVYEQYF
.,.,TRBJ2-1,TRBV23-1,CASSFELYNEQFF
.,.,TRBJ1-6,TRBV5-1,CASSGGAYNSPLHF
TRBD2,.,TRBJ2-5,TRBV9,CASSVGASGGVVETQYF
.,.,TRBJ1-1,TRBV18,CASSPSGSVAEAFF
TRBD2,.,TRBJ2-1,TRBV2,CASTQRTSGSEQFF
.,.,TRBJ1-4,TRBV28,CASSEGGGDEKLFF
.,.,TRBJ1-2,TRBV9,CASSVDGQINYGYTF
.,.,TRBJ1-3,TRBV28,CASTDRIIINTIYF
TRBD1,.,TRBJ2-1,TRBV30,CAWNTGGGIYEQFF
TRBD2,.,TRBJ2-7,TRBV4-2,CASSQVGLANEQYF
.,.,TRBJ2-3,TRBV4-2,CASSPELANTQYF
.,.,TRBJ1-6,TRBV2,CASSDPRKDNSPLHF
.,.,TRBJ1-1,TRBV7-2,CASSPSTGWNTEAFF
.,.,TRBJ2-7,TRBV5-6,CASSGQGYEQYF
.,.,TRBJ1-2,TRBV7-9,CASSQETGAYGYTF
.,.,TRBJ1-6,TRBV14,CASSRTPGTAGSPLHF
.,.,TRBJ2-2,TRBV11-3,CASSFTGNTGELFF
TRBD2,.,TRBJ2-7,TRBV28,CASSVGLAVGEQYF
.,.,TRBJ1-6,TRBV7-2,CASSLHGRGTNSPLHF
TRBD2,.,TRBJ2-1,TRBV15,CATSRDPGGGVNEQFF
TRBD1,.,TRBJ1-2,TRBV7-3,CASSLSPGTGESYGYTF
.,.,TRBJ1-1,TRBV4-1,CASSQARFDTEAFF
TRBD1,.,TRBJ1-3,TRBV13,CASSPRGPGGNTIYF
.,.,TRBJ1-1,TRBV28,CASSLRDTRGAFF
TRBD1,.,TRBJ1-2,TRBV14,CASSQGQGIYGYTF
.,.,TRBJ2-1,TRBV5-4,CASTSSGHNEQFF
TRBD2,few,TRBJ2-1,TRBV4-3,CASSQVGLAGNEQFF
TRBD1,.,TRBJ2-7,TRBV27,CASSQVQGSYEQYF
TRBD1,few,TRBJ1-5,TRBV2,CASRVDRDLPQHF
TRBD1,.,TRBJ1-1,TRBV13,CASSLMTGMTEAFF
.,.,TRBJ1-4,TRBV7-9,CASSLGGEKLFF
.,.,TRBJ2-4,TRBV2,CASRTRGQLAKNIQYF
.,.,TRBJ1-1,TRBV11-3,CASSLGEVTEAFF
TRBD1,once,TRBJ1-2,TRBV19,CASKLGQGAAYGYTF
TRBD2,.,TRBJ2-3,TRBV9,CASSVGSSGGPDTQYF
.,.,TRBJ1-1,TRBV2,CASSDVGAPNTEAFF
TRBD2,.,TRBJ2-1,TRBV19,CASSIGRLAGGPNNEQFF
.,.,TRBJ2-7,TRBV5-6,CASSLGGGAPYEQYF
TRBD1,few,TRBJ1-1,TRBV5-4,CASSLGLPTGVNTEAFF
.,.,TRBJ2-5,TRBV6-1,CASRRQNLQETQYF
TRBD1,.,TRBJ2-7,TRBV28,CASRGQGSSYEQYF
TRBD2,few,TRBJ2-1,TRBV27,CASSLSTGLAGNEQFF
TRBD2,.,TRBJ2-5,TRBV4-2,CASSQQLGIRGLAGEETQYF
TRBD1,.,TRBJ1-1,TRBV5-1,CASSGTGGGEAFF
TRBD2,.,TRBJ2-1,TRBV5-1,CASSPGEAGRSNEQFF
.,.,TRBJ1-1,TRBV6-1,CASSEIGAWNTEAFF
.,once,TRBJ1-2,TRBV18,CASSPPAANYGYTF
TRBD2,.,TRBJ2-3,TRBV7-2,CASSLGTSGNLRDTQYF
TRBD2,.,TRBJ2-1,TRBV7-3,CASSLVAGGGNEQFF
TRBD1,.,TRBJ2-1,TRBV5-8,CASSARTGKQFF
.,few,TRBJ2-1,TRBV5-1,CASSLAEPFYNEQFF
.,few,TRBJ2-7,TRBV20-1,CSASGSYEQYF
.,.,TRBJ2-7,TRBV19,CASSIIAGNEQYF
.,.,TRBJ1-5,TRBV4-2,CASSQEENSNQPQHF